The 19 T cell receptor beta chains listed next were all sequenced from one sample in a study of T-cell reconstitution after alpha-beta-depleted transplantation in children. Unique molecular identifiers were incorporated into the prepared TCRbeta library. One entry per CDR3 protein results from TCRdb running MiXCR on the PCR reads. The sample lists hundreds of thousands of distinct CDR3 sequences; 15% to 20% were seen once. Material: PBMCs, mostly from graft donor cells, obtained 360 days after TCRalphabeta/CD19-depleted stem cell transplant. The source of these receptors is a boy younger than two who had a stem cell transplant for Wiskott-Aldrich syndrome, so the T cells may come from the graft donor.

This clonotype was seen more than once but under ten times. The chain recombines TRBV7-2 with TRBJ2-6; no reliable D call. Germline CDR1 SGHTA, CDR2 FQGNSA. The CDR3 sequence is 15 residues long. V lost 1 base to trimming and J lost 3 bases, with 7 bases between them. CDR3 sequence: CASSLVRVGANVLTF. DNA for the CDR3: TGTGCCAGCAGCTTAGTCCGGGTTGGGGCCAACGTCCTGACTTTC.

V gene TRBV12-3 or TRBV12-4 combines with J gene TRBJ2-2; D is ambiguous. The CDR3 totals 18 residues. Trimming stripped 3 bases from V and 0 bases from J, with 17 bases between. CDR3 amino acids: CASSFLHSPFANTGELFF. CDR3 DNA: TGTGCCAGCAGTTTTTTGCACTCCCCGTTCGCGAACACCGGGGAGCTGTTTTTT.

This clonotype was counted a few times. This chain links TRBV9 with TRBJ2-3; 9 bases map to TRBD2. V lost 3 bases to trimming and J lost 5 bases; unmatched junction nucleotides: 10. The CDR3 sequence is 16 residues long. The germline CDR1 and CDR2 sequences are SGDLS and YYNGEE. The CDR3 sequence is CASSASGTSILDTQYF. As DNA, the CDR3 is TGTGCCAGCAGCGCTTCCGGGACTAGCATACTAGATACGCAGTATTTT.

CDR3 amino acids: CASRPRGPPSNTEAFF. The CDR3 coding sequence is TGCGCCAGCAGGCCCAGGGGCCCACCCAGCAACACTGAAGCTTTCTTT. The chain has TRBV5-1 and TRBJ1-1, with D maybe TRBD1 (6 bases). V lost 5 bases, J lost 2 bases, and 19 bases lay in between. Germline V gene data show CDR1 as SGHRS and CDR2 as YFSETQ. The CDR3 loop spans 16 amino acids.

The chain combines TRBV30 with TRBJ2-1; TRBD1 aligns across 10 bases. The CDR3 sequence is 14 residues long. CDR1 and CDR2 (germline): GTSNPN, SVGIG (reference sequence). V lost 4 bases, J lost 8 bases, and 8 bases stayed unmatched. The chain's CDR3 is CAWTGDRGVHEQFF. The CDR3 DNA reads TGTGCCTGGACGGGGGACAGGGGAGTCCATGAGCAGTTCTTC. Looking up the rest from reference TRBV30 and TRBJ2-1 gives the full variable domain: SQTIHQWPATLVQPVGSPLSLECTVEGTSNPNLYWYRQAAGRGLQLLFYSVGIGQISSEVPQNLSASRPQDRQFILSSKKLLLSDSGFYLCAWTGDRGVHEQFFGPGTRLTVL.

V gene TRBV5-1 combines with J gene TRBJ1-4; D is unclear. Trimming shortened V by 4 bases and J by 2 bases, and 12 bases separated the two germline ends. CDR1 and CDR2 from the germline V gene are SGHRS and YFSETQ. The CDR3 has 15 amino acids. CDR3: CASSRPGGTNEKLFF. The CDR3 DNA reads TGCGCCAGCAGCCGACCAGGAGGGACTAATGAAAAACTGTTTTTT.

This clonotype was found a few times. V gene TRBV5-4 combines with J gene TRBJ2-7; possibly TRBD1 for D (6 bases). CDR1 and CDR2 from the germline V gene are SGHNT and YYREEE (reference sequence). The CDR3 is 18 residues long. Deletions cut 3 bases from V and 0 bases from J, with 22 bases between. CDR3 protein: CASSSRAFGTILSYEQYF. DNA for the CDR3: TGTGCCAGCAGCTCAAGGGCATTCGGGACAATCCTCTCCTACGAGCAGTACTTC.

This chain links TRBV10-3 with TRBJ2-3; TRBD2 aligns across 13 bases. Germline lookup yields CDR1 ENHRY and CDR2 SYGVKD. The CDR3 consists of 16 residues. The V and J ends lost 6 bases and 5 bases, in that order; junction bases with no gene match: 8. The CDR3 DNA is TGTGCCATCAGGGCGACTAGCGGGGGGCCGAAAGATACGCAGTATTTT. Translated: CAIRATSGGPKDTQYF.

In its sample, this clonotype was seen a few times. J is TRBJ1-6 and V is TRBV12-3 or TRBV12-4; possible D gene TRBD1, 6 bases. Trimming left V 5 bases short and J 10 bases short, with 18 bases between. The CDR3 has 15 amino acids. The CDR3 sequence is CASSPGHSGSSPLHF. CDR3 DNA: TGTGCCAGCAGTCCGGGACACTCAGGGTCCTCACCCCTCCACTTT.

This clonotype was seen many times. The chain combines TRBV12-3 or TRBV12-4 with TRBJ1-2; D unclear. The CDR3 totals 14 residues. V was clipped by 5 bases and J by 4 bases, with 14 bases between them. In DNA form, the CDR3 reads TGTGCCAGCAGTCTAGACTTCTTCTTCTATGGCTACACCTTC. This encodes CASSLDFFFYGYTF.

This clonotype has ten or more counts. The chain uses TRBV12-3 or TRBV12-4 and TRBJ2-5; TRBD1 aligns across 7 bases. The ends lost 5 bases at V and 1 base at J; junction bases unmatched: 7. This CDR3 has 15 amino acids. The CDR3 sequence: CASSPSRQGQETQYF. The CDR3 nucleotides are TGTGCCAGCAGTCCGTCTCGACAGGGCCAAGAGACCCAGTACTTC.

This clonotype was found a few times. V and J are TRBV25-1 and TRBJ2-1, with TRBD2 matching 8 bases. V lost 6 bases and J lost 7; bases outside the gene matches: 14. The germline CDR1 and CDR2 sequences are MGHDK and SYGVNS. This CDR3 has 16 amino acids. This CDR3 reads CASSPYPREEYNEQFF. The CDR3 DNA reads as TGTGCCAGCAGCCCCTATCCGCGGGAGGAGTATAATGAGCAGTTCTTC.

This clonotype was recorded a few times. V and J are TRBV20-1 and TRBJ2-3, with unresolved D. Trimming pared 7 bases from V and 0 bases from J, leaving 20 bases between. CDR1 is DFQATT, CDR2 SNEGSKA, per germline (reference sequence). The CDR3 length is 16 residues. The CDR3 is CSVWRPKVNSTDTQYF. The CDR3 DNA follows: TGCAGTGTCTGGCGGCCGAAGGTTAATAGCACAGATACGCAGTATTTT.

The genes are TRBV7-2 and TRBJ1-1, with a possible D match to TRBD1 (6 bases). The CDR3 contains 14 residues. V dropped 2 bases and J dropped 4 bases, with 11 bases sitting between them. Germline V gives CDR1 SGHTA, CDR2 FQGNSA. The chain's CDR3 is CASSLRGLLTEAFF. Written as DNA, the CDR3 is TGTGCCAGCAGCTTAAGGGGGTTGCTCACTGAAGCTTTCTTT.

V is TRBV29-1 and J is TRBJ1-5, with TRBD1 identical over 8 bases. CDR3 length equals 14 residues. V lost 5 bases and J lost 9; bases outside the gene matches: 12. Per the germline V gene, CDR1 is SQVTM and CDR2 is ANQGSEA. This CDR3 is CSVSQGARSSPQHF. The DNA of the CDR3 is TGCAGCGTTTCCCAGGGGGCCCGATCGTCGCCCCAGCATTTT.

The rearrangement links TRBV6-5 to TRBJ2-5, with a tentative D call TRBD1 (5 bases). CDR3 length: 13 amino acids. V was clipped by 2 bases and J by 6 bases, with 10 bases between them. CDR1 is MNHEY, CDR2 SVGAGI, per germline. The CDR3 reads CASSYGAGKTQYF. CDR3 sequence (DNA): TGTGCCAGCAGTTACGGGGCAGGGAAGACCCAGTACTTC.

The chain has TRBV12-3 or TRBV12-4 and TRBJ1-1; possible D gene TRBD1, 6 bases. The CDR3 is 12 residues long. Trimming shortened V by 5 bases and J by 10 bases, and 14 bases separated the two germline ends. CDR3 sequence: CASSLGGGTAFF. The CDR3 DNA follows: TGTGCCAGCAGTCTGGGGGGCGGTACAGCTTTCTTT.

This chain uses TRBV15 with TRBJ2-1, with 10 nucleotides matching TRBD1. The CDR3 length is 15 residues. In germline, CDR1 is LNHNV, CDR2 YYDKDF (reference sequence). The J segment lost 1 base and the V segment lost 3 bases, leaving 0 bases of the junction unmatched. CDR3 residues: CATSRGQGSYNEQFF. The CDR3, as DNA: TGTGCCACCAGCAGGGGACAGGGGTCCTACAATGAGCAGTTCTTC.

This chain uses TRBV20-1 with TRBJ2-3; tentatively, D is TRBD2 (5 bases). This CDR3 comprises 13 residues. Germline lookup yields CDR1 DFQATT and CDR2 SNEGSKA (reference sequence). CDR3 nucleotides: TGCAGCGTAAATTTGCGGGTTCAAGGTACGCAGTATTTT. Amino acid sequence: CSVNLRVQGTQYF.